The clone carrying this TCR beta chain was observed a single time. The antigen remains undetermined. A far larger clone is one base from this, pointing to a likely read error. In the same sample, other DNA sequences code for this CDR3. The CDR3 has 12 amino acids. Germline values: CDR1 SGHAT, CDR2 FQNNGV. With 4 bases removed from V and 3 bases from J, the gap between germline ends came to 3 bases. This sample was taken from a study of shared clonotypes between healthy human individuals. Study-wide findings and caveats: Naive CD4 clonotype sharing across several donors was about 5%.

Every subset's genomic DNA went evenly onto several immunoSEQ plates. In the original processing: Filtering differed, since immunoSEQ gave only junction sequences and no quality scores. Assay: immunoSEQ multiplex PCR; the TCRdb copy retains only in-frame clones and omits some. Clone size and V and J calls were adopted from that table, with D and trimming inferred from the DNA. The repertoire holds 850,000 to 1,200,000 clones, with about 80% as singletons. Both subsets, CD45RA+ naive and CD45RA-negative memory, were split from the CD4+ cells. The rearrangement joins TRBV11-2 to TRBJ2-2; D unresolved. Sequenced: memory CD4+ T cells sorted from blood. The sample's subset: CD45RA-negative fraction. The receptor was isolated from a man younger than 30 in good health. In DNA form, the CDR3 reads TGTGCCAGCAGCTCCGACACCGGGGAGCTGTTTTTT. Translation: CASSSDTGELFF.